This T cell receptor (beta chain) derives from a study of blood T cells in healthy people across ages. Together with a sample-barcoded 5' primer, a J-beta primer mix was included in a second PCR lasting roughly 7 to 11 cycles. Each cDNA molecule, via a template-switch adaptor with 12 random nucleotides, was tagged. MiXCR, applied by TCRdb to the 5' RACE reads, yields one record per CDR3 protein. The repertoire has approximately 600,000 distinct CDR3 sequences, roughly 53% of them found once; the top ten carry about two fifths. Study-wide findings and caveats: With unsorted PBMCs, a conclusive comparison of naive versus antigen-experienced cells was not possible. TCR beta diversity correlated strongly with naive T cell percentage.

There were healthy Caucasian individuals from Russia, aged roughly 6 to 100, serving as donors. Trimming shortened V by 7 bases and J by 6 bases, and 6 bases separated the two germline ends. The germline V gene has CDR1 MGHDK and CDR2 SYGVNS. The CDR3 totals 10 residues. This clonotype has just a few counts. The antigen is not known. V gene TRBV25-1 combines with J gene TRBJ1-2; D not certain. Material for sequencing was blood. The receptor was derived from a man between 60 and 70 years old in good health. The CDR3 DNA is TGTGCCAGCAAGGCAGATGGCTACACCTTC. Protein product: CASKADGYTF.